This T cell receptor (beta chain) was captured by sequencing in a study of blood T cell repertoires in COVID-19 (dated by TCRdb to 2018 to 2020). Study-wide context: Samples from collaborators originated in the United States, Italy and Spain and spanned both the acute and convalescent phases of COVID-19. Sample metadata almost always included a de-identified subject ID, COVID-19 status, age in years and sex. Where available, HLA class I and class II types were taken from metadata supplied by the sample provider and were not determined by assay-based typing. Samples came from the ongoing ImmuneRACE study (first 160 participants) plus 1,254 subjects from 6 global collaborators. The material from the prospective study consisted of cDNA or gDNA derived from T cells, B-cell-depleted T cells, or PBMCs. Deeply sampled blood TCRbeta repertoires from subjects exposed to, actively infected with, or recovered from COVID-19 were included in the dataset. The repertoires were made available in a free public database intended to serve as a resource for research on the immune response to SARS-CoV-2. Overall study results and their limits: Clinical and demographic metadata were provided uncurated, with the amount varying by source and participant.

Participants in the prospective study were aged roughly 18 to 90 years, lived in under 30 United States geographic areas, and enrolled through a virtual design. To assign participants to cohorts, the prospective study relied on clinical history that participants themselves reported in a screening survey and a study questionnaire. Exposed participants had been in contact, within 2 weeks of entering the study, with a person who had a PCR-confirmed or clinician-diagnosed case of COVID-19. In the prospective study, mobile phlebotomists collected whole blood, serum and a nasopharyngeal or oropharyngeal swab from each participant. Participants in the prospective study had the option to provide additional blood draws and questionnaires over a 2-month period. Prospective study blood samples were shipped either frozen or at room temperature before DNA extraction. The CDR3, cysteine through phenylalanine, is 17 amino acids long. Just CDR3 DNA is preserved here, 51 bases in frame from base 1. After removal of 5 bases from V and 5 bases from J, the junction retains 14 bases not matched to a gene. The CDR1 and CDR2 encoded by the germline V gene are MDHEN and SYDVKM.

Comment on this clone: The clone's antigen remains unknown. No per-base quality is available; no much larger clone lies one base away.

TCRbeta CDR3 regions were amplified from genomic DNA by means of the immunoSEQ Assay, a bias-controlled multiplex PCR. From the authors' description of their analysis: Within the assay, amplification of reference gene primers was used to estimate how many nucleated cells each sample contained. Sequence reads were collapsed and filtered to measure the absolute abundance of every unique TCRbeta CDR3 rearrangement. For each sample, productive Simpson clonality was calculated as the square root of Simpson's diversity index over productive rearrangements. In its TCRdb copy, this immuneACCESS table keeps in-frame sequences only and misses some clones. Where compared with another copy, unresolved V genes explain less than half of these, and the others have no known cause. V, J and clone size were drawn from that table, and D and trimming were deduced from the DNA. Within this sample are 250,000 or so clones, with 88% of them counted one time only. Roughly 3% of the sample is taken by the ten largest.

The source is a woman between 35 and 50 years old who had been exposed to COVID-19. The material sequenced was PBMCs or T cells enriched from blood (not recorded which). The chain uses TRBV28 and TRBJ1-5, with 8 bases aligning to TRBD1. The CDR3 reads CASSVRGDRQGHQPQHF. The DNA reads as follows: TGTGCCAGCAGTGTTAGGGGCGATAGACAGGGGCATCAGCCCCAGCATTTT. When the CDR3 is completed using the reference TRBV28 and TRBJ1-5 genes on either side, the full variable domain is DVKVTQSSRYLVKRTGEKVFLECVQDMDHENMFWYRQDPGLGLRLIYFSYDVKMKEKGDIPEGYSVSREKKERFSLILESASTNQTSMYLCASSVRGDRQGHQPQHFGDGTRLSIL.